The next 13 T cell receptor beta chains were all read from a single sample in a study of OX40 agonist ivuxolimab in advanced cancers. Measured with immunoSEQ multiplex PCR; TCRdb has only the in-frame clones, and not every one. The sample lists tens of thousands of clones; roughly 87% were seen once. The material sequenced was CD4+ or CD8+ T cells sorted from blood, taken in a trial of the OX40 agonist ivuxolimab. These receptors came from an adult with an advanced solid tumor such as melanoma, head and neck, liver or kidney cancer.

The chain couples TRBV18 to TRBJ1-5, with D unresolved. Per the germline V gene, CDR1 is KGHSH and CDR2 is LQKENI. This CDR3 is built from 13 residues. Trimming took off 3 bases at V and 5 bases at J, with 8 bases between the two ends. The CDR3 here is CASSPSFDQPQHF. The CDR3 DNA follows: TGTGCCAGCTCACCCTCGTTTGATCAGCCCCAGCATTTT.

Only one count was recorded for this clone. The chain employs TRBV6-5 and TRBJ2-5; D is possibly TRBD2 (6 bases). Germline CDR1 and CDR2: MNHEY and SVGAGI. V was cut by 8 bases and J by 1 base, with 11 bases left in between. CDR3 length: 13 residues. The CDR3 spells CASATSFQETQYF. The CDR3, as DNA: TGTGCCAGCGCAACTAGCTTCCAAGAGACCCAGTACTTC.

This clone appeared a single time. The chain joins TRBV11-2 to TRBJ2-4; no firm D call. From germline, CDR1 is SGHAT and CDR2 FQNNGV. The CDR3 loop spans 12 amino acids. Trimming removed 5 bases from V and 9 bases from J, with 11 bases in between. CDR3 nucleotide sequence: TGTGCCAGCAGCACGTCCGGATCCATTCAGTACTTC. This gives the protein CASSTSGSIQYF.

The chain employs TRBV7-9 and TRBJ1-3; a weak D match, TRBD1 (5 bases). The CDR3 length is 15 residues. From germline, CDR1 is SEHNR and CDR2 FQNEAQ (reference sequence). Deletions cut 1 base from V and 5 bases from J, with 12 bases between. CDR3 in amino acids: CASSLERRARNTIYF. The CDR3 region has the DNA TGTGCCAGCAGCTTAGAGCGCAGGGCGAGAAACACCATATATTTT.

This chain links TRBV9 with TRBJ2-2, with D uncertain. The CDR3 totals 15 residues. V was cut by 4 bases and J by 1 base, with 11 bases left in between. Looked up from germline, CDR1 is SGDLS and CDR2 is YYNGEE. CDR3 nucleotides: TGTGCCAGCAGCCCCTCGACTGTGAACACCGGGGAGCTGTTTTTT. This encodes CASSPSTVNTGELFF.

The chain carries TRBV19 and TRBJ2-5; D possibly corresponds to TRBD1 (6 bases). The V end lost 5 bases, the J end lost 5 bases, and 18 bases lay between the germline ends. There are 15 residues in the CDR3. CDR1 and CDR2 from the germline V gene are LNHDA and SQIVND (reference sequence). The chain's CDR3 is CASSSGTISGETQYF. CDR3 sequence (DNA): TGTGCCAGTAGTTCAGGGACAATCTCCGGGGAGACCCAGTACTTC.

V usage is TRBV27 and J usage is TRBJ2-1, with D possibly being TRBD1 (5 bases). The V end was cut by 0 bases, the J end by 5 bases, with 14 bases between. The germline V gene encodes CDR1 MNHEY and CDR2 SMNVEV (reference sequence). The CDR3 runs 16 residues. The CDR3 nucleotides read TGTGCCAGCAGTTTATCCCCCAGGGTGGGTCACAATGAGCAGTTCTTC. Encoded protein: CASSLSPRVGHNEQFF.

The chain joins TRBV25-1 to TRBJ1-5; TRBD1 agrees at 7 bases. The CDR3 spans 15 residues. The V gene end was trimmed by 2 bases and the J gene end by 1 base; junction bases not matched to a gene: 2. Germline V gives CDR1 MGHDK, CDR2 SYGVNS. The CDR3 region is CASSEGTVSNQPQHF. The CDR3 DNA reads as TGTGCCAGCAGTGAAGGGACAGTGAGCAATCAGCCCCAGCATTTT.

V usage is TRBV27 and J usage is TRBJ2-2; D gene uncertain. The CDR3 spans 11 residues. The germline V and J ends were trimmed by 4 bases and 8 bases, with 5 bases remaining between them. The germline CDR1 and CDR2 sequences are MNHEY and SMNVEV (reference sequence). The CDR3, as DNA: TGTGCCAGCAGTTCAGTAGGGGAGCTGTTTTTT. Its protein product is CASSSVGELFF.

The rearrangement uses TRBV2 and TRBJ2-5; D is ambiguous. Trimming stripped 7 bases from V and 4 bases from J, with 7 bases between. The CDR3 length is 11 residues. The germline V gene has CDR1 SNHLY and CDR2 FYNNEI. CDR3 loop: CASTIIETQYF. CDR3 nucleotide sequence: TGTGCCAGCACTATCATAGAGACCCAGTACTTC.

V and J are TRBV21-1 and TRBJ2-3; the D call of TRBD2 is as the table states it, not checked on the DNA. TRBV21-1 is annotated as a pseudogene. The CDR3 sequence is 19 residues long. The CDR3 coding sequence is TGTGCCAGCAGCAAAGTCGGGCTAGCCTTGCCGGCTAGCACAGATACGCAGTATTTT. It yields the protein CASSKVGLALPASTDTQYF.

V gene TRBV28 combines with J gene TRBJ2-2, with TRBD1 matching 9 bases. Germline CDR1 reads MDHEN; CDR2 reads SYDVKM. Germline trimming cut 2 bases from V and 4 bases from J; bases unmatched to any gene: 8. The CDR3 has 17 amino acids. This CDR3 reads CASSLALTGGGTGELFF. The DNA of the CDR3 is TGTGCCAGCAGTTTAGCCTTAACAGGGGGCGGCACCGGGGAGCTGTTTTTT.

The CDR3 sequence is CASSPGTYEQYF. CDR3 DNA: TGTGCCAGTAGTCCAGGGACCTACGAGCAGTACTTC. V and J are TRBV19 and TRBJ2-7; a weak D match, TRBD1 (5 bases). The CDR3 spans 12 residues. Trimming pared 5 bases from V and 2 bases from J, leaving 7 bases between. Germline CDR1 is LNHDA and CDR2 is SQIVND (reference sequence).